These T cell receptor beta chains were read from a single sample in a study of blood T cell repertoires in COVID-19. Clones were sequenced by immunoSEQ multiplex PCR, and TCRdb holds only the in-frame ones, with some missing. The sample lists 120,000 or so clones; about 88% were seen once. What was sequenced was peripheral blood. These receptors were taken from a human donor in a cohort sampled during active COVID-19. CDR3s include the opening cysteine and the closing phenylalanine or tryptophan. The D gene is left open where the match is weak. The size entry is marked missing in some rows and otherwise reads once, few, many or a size class.

v_gene,d_gene,j_gene,abundance,CDR3nt,CDR3aa
TRBV5-6,-,TRBJ2-5,-,TGTGCCAGCAGCTTGGGGGGGCGGCAAGAGACCCAGTACTTC,CASSLGGRQETQYF
TRBV5-5,-,TRBJ1-5,-,TGTGCCAGCAGCTTGGGGGTAGAGGGCCTGCCCCAGCATTTT,CASSLGVEGLPQHF
TRBV6-5,-,TRBJ1-2,-,TGTGCCAGTTCCCAGGGGCCTGCGTACTATGGCTACACCTTC,CASSQGPAYYGYTF
TRBV2,-,TRBJ1-2,-,TGTGCCAGCAGCGTGGACACAGCTTATGGCTACACCTTC,CASSVDTAYGYTF
TRBV6-5,TRBD1,TRBJ1-2,-,TGTGCCAGCAGGGGAGACAGGGGAAACTATGGCTACACCTTC,CASRGDRGNYGYTF
TRBV6-1,TRBD2,TRBJ2-2,-,TGTGCCAGCAGTGAGGGGACTATTAGGTCCGGGGAGCTGTTTTTT,CASSEGTIRSGELFF
TRBV5-4,-,TRBJ2-5,-,TGTGCCAGCAGCTTCTCCGAGACCCAGTACTTC,CASSFSETQYF
TRBV24-1,-,TRBJ2-1,-,TGTGCCACCAGTGACAGTTACAATGAGCAGTTCTTC,CATSDSYNEQFF
TRBV6-5,-,TRBJ2-1,-,TGTGCCAGCAGTTCGCCGAGACAGCCTTACAATGAGCAGTTCTTC,CASSSPRQPYNEQFF
TRBV6-5,TRBD2,TRBJ2-7,-,TGTGCCAGCAGTTACGAGTCTAGCGGCTCCTACGAGCAGTACTTC,CASSYESSGSYEQYF
TRBV15,-,TRBJ2-6,-,TGTGCCACCAGCAGACAGCAGGGCCACGGGGCCAACGTCCTGACTTTC,CATSRQQGHGANVLTF
TRBV18,-,TRBJ2-2,-,TGTGCCAGCTCACCATCAGAAAACACCGGGGAGCTGTTTTTT,CASSPSENTGELFF
TRBV19,-,TRBJ1-1,-,TGTGCCAGTAGTATCGGGGTGGGCCTGAACACTGAAGCTTTCTTT,CASSIGVGLNTEAFF
TRBV5-1,-,TRBJ1-1,once,TGCGCCAGCAGCTTGGCCCCGAAGGGAGGGACTGAAGCTTTCTTT,CASSLAPKGGTEAFF
TRBV2,TRBD1,TRBJ2-3,once,TGTGCCACCGGACAGGGAAGAAAAGATACGCAGTATTTT,CATGQGRKDTQYF
TRBV5-4,-,TRBJ2-1,-,TGTGCCAGCAGCTTGGGAGGACAGCAACTGTTTGATGAGCAGTTCTTC,CASSLGGQQLFDEQFF
TRBV6-5,-,TRBJ1-6,-,TGTGCCAGCAGTACAGGCTCCTATAATTCACCCCTCCACTTT,CASSTGSYNSPLHF
TRBV12-3/TRBV12-4,-,TRBJ2-5,-,TGTGCCAGCAGTTTAGGGCTAGAGACCCAGTACTTC,CASSLGLETQYF
TRBV28,TRBD2,TRBJ2-5,-,TGTGCCAGCAGCCGTAGCGGGAGCGATAAGACCCAGTACTTC,CASSRSGSDKTQYF
TRBV4-1,TRBD1,TRBJ1-5,-,TGCGCCAGCAGCCACCGGGACAGGGACAATCAGCCCCAGCATTTT,CASSHRDRDNQPQHF
TRBV11-2,TRBD1,TRBJ2-2,-,TGTGCCAGCAGCTTCCACACAGGGGGCCTTTCCCTGTACACCGGGGAGCTGTTTTTT,CASSFHTGGLSLYTGELFF
TRBV10-3,-,TRBJ2-6,-,TGTGCCTCGGTTCCCGGGACTGGGGCCAACGTCCTGACTTTC,CASVPGTGANVLTF
TRBV12-3/TRBV12-4,TRBD1,TRBJ1-3,-,TGTGCCAGCAGTACGACAGGGAGTAACACCATATATTTT,CASSTTGSNTIYF
TRBV5-5,TRBD2,TRBJ2-2,-,TGTGCCAGCAGCTTCGCTCGGGGGGTCGGGGAGCTGTTTTTT,CASSFARGVGELFF
TRBV11-2,-,TRBJ2-1,-,TGTGCCAGCAGCTTAGTTCAGTCCGGGGGCAATGAGCAGTTCTTC,CASSLVQSGGNEQFF
TRBV7-8,TRBD1,TRBJ2-1,-,TGTGCCAGCAGCTCCCCGACAGGGCCCCTCTACAATGAGCAGTTCTTC,CASSSPTGPLYNEQFF
TRBV5-6,-,TRBJ2-5,-,TGTGCCAGCAGCTTGGGCGGGGAAGAGACCCAGTACTTC,CASSLGGEETQYF
TRBV7-9,-,TRBJ2-2,-,TGTGCCAGCAGTGAGCGGGTTCACACCGGGGAGCTGTTTTTT,CASSERVHTGELFF
TRBV24-1,-,TRBJ2-1,-,TGTGCCACCAGTGACCCCAGGAATTCGGGGGATGAGCAGTTCTTC,CATSDPRNSGDEQFF
TRBV28,TRBD2,TRBJ2-7,-,TGTGCCAGCAGTTTAGTGTTTAGCGGGAGGGTCCACGAGCAGTACTTC,CASSLVFSGRVHEQYF
TRBV6-5,-,TRBJ1-5,-,TGTGCCAGCCAGAGAAGGGTGCAGGGCGATCAGCCCCAGCATTTT,CASQRRVQGDQPQHF
TRBV20-1,-,TRBJ2-2,once,TGCAGTGCTAGTCTACCGAACACCGGGGAGCTGTTTTTT,CSASLPNTGELFF
TRBV5-4,-,TRBJ2-7,-,TGTGCCAGCAGCATGGGTGGCCAGGGTAAACACGAGCAGTACTTC,CASSMGGQGKHEQYF
TRBV7-6,-,TRBJ2-7,few,TGTGCCAGCAGCCCCACGGAGGCGCTTCATCAGGAGCAGTACTTC,CASSPTEALHQEQYF
TRBV7-8,-,TRBJ2-1,-,TGTGCCAGCAGCTCGCTCCGAAGGCGGGGTATGAATGAGCAGTTCTTC,CASSSLRRRGMNEQFF
TRBV14,TRBD2,TRBJ2-5,-,TGTGCCAGCAGCAGCCTGGGACTATGGGAGACCCAGTACTTC,CASSSLGLWETQYF
TRBV6-5,-,TRBJ2-2,-,TGTGCCAGCAGCAGATTGGGACATAACACCGGGGAGCTGTTTTTT,CASSRLGHNTGELFF
TRBV7-9,TRBD2,TRBJ2-1,-,TGTGCCAGCAGTCAAGCGGGGGGGCCTAGCAATGAGCAGTTCTTC,CASSQAGGPSNEQFF
TRBV6-5,-,TRBJ1-1,few,TGTGCCAGCATACCCCCCGGGGGGAACACTGAAGCTTTCTTT,CASIPPGGNTEAFF
TRBV27,-,TRBJ1-2,-,TGTGCCAGCAGTTTCGCCTACACAGGGAAGCGTGGCTACACCTTC,CASSFAYTGKRGYTF
TRBV18,TRBD2,TRBJ2-5,-,TGTGCCAGCTCACCACTAGCGGGGGGGATACAAGAGACCCAGTACTTC,CASSPLAGGIQETQYF
TRBV10-1,TRBD2,TRBJ2-2,-,TGCGCCAGCAGTGAGTCACGGAGGATGGCTAGCGGGAGGCTAAACACCGGGGAGCTGTTTTTT,CASSESRRMASGRLNTGELFF
TRBV10-2,-,TRBJ2-3,-,TGCGCCAGCAAGTTAGCGGCGAACACAGATACGCAGTATTTT,CASKLAANTDTQYF
TRBV4-1,TRBD2,TRBJ2-5,once,TGCGCCAGCAGCCAGGCCGGGACTAGCTTCGAGACCCAGTACTTC,CASSQAGTSFETQYF
TRBV28,TRBD1,TRBJ2-7,-,TGTGCCAGCAGTTTATCCGGGACAGGGGGTTCTGGCGAGCAGTACTTC,CASSLSGTGGSGEQYF
TRBV29-1,TRBD1,TRBJ1-2,many,TGCAGCGTGGGGACAGGGGGGTTTAACTATGGCTACACCTTC,CSVGTGGFNYGYTF
TRBV12-3/TRBV12-4,-,TRBJ1-2,-,TGTGCCAGCAACCAGGAAGGGGGCTATGGCTACACCTTC,CASNQEGGYGYTF
TRBV5-6,-,TRBJ2-7,-,TGTGCCAGCAGCTTCGGTAGCGGAACCTACGAGCAGTACTTC,CASSFGSGTYEQYF
TRBV13,TRBD2,TRBJ2-3,once,TGTGCCAGCAGCTTAGGGACTAGCGGTAACACAGATACGCAGTATTTT,CASSLGTSGNTDTQYF
TRBV13,-,TRBJ1-2,-,TGTGCCAGCTCCCTTTCCCGGTTGGGCTACACCTTC,CASSLSRLGYTF
TRBV12-3/TRBV12-4,TRBD2,TRBJ2-7,-,TGTGCCAGCAGCCGGGGGGTGAACTACGAGCAGTACTTC,CASSRGVNYEQYF
TRBV25-1,-,TRBJ1-1,-,TGTGCCAGCAGTGAGAGGGAGAGATGGGCTGAAGCTTTCTTT,CASSERERWAEAFF
TRBV9,TRBD2,TRBJ2-5,once,TGTGCCAGCAGCGGAACTGGACTAGCTGGGGAGACCCAGTACTTC,CASSGTGLAGETQYF
TRBV28,-,TRBJ1-4,-,TGTGCCAGCAGTCCCGCTAGGAGGACGGCTAATGAAAAACTGTTTTTT,CASSPARRTANEKLFF
TRBV7-9,-,TRBJ2-7,-,TGTGCCAGCAGCTTAGCGGAGTACGAGCAGTACTTC,CASSLAEYEQYF
TRBV5-6,-,TRBJ1-1,-,TGTGCCAGCAGCCGCCGTTATTCCTACTTGCCTGAAGCTTTCTTT,CASSRRYSYLPEAFF
TRBV7-9,-,TRBJ2-7,-,TGTGCCAGCAGCTTAACTCAAAACGAGCAGTACTTC,CASSLTQNEQYF
TRBV11-2,-,TRBJ1-6,-,TGTGCCAGCAGGGATACAGGGCGCTATAATTCACCCCTCCACTTT,CASRDTGRYNSPLHF
TRBV6-5,-,TRBJ2-3,-,TGTGCCAGCAGCCCAACCAGGGCAGATACGCAGTATTTT,CASSPTRADTQYF
TRBV7-9,-,TRBJ1-1,-,TGTGCCAGCAGCCCCCGTGGGAGAACTGAAGCTTTCTTT,CASSPRGRTEAFF